The rows below give T cell receptor beta chains drawn from one sample of a study of cytomegalovirus exposure and HLA in healthy donors. Only in-frame clones appear in the TCRdb table, and some are missing; sequencing was by immunoSEQ multiplex PCR. Here the sample spans some 120,000 clones, approximately 15% being singletons. Material for sequencing was PBMCs. These receptors came from a woman aged 18-29 years in good health and CMV-seronegative. Each CDR3 is given without its conserved first and last residue.

v_gene	j_gene	CDR3aa
TRBV29-1	TRBJ2-7	SVRGGPGGHEQY
TRBV7-2	TRBJ2-7	ASSRDRASYEQY
TRBV7-2	TRBJ1-1	ASSLGRKTEAF
TRBV27	TRBJ1-4	ASSPTGFPEKLF
TRBV5-4	TRBJ2-7	ASSRQGLAHYEQY
TRBV9	TRBJ1-6	ASSVADGGGQGRALH
TRBV19	TRBJ2-3	ASSMGGEGDTQY
TRBV5-4	-	ASSPSGAYEQY
TRBV28	TRBJ1-5	ASSLSYRDRGN
TRBV6-1	TRBJ2-7	ASSDLALASAYEQY
TRBV2	TRBJ2-7	ASKADYEQY
TRBV5-4	TRBJ2-2	ASSSLTRTGGSAGELF
TRBV4-2	TRBJ2-7	ASSFGTSSYEQY
TRBV30	TRBJ1-1	AWSVAGGHLNTEAF
TRBV30	TRBJ2-3	AWSPGLASDTQY
TRBV9	TRBJ1-4	ASSGGGGSNEKLF
TRBV21-1	TRBJ1-6	ASSKAQGARSSEPLH
TRBV7-9	TRBJ1-1	ASDGSGTEAF
TRBV6-5	TRBJ2-2	ASSYPSTGAAGELF
TRBV6-6	TRBJ1-2	ASTLEGTGRGYT
TRBV6-1	TRBJ2-7	ASSETPGQGWAEQY
TRBV14	TRBJ2-7	ASSPGTSGIAYEQY
TRBV15	TRBJ2-7	ATSADSGAYEQY
TRBV9	TRBJ2-3	ASSTSLAGGTDTQY
TRBV7-9	TRBJ2-2	ASTGGGSGELF
TRBV5-4	TRBJ1-2	ASSLDSPNYGYT
TRBV7-2	TRBJ2-3	ASSLKEVQY
TRBV19	TRBJ1-1	ASSWRTGEGTEAF
TRBV11-2	TRBJ1-3	ASSKGSSSGNTIY